The sequence of this TCR beta chain was determined in a study of cytomegalovirus exposure and HLA in healthy donors. This CDR3 has 14 residues. Per germline, CDR1 KGHSH and CDR2 LQKENI. Germline trimming cut 3 bases from V and 2 bases from J; bases unmatched to any gene: 0. Study conclusions and caveats: An analysis that came later showed most CMV-associated TCR beta chains appearing HLA-restricted. Indistinguishable V segments such as TRBV6-2 and TRBV6-3 were excluded. In a later analysis, TCR beta V- and J-gene trimming showed a link to a missense DCLRE1C variant.

Details on this clone: The antigen is undetermined. Within the sample, other DNA sequences also encode this same CDR3.

Researchers ran the PCR with 60 Vbeta and 13 Jbeta primers. Profiled with immunoSEQ multiplex PCR; TCRdb holds only in-frame clones, not every one. The repertoire holds approximately 210,000 clones, with approximately 86% as singletons. Sequencing was performed on PBMCs. The origin of this receptor is a woman aged 18-29 years in good health and CMV-seronegative. This sequence joins TRBV18 and TRBJ1-5; 8 bases agree with TRBD1. The CDR3 is CASSPGQGNQPQHF. The CDR3 nucleotides read TGTGCCAGCTCACCGGGACAGGGCAATCAGCCCCAGCATTTT.